The 11 T cell receptor beta chains below were found in one sample sequenced in a study of beta chain features in type 1 diabetes. Investigators reverse transcribed all isolated RNA, so they sequenced expressed TCRB transcripts. Only in-frame clones appear in the TCRdb table, and some are missing; sequencing was by immunoSEQ multiplex PCR. The repertoire includes around 430,000 clones, about 30% of them detected once, and 0.065% sits in the top ten. Sequencing was carried out using naive CD4+ T cells from blood. The receptors were sampled from a man between 18 and 35 years old in good health.

The rearrangement links TRBV25-1 to TRBJ2-5; D perhaps matches TRBD1 (6 bases). The CDR3 runs to 13 residues. The V end was cut by 6 bases, the J end by 4 bases, with 12 bases between. In germline, CDR1 is MGHDK, CDR2 SYGVNS. The CDR3 loop is CASRRIGGETQYF. In nucleotides, the CDR3 is TGTGCCAGCAGGCGCATAGGGGGAGAGACCCAGTACTTC. The full variable domain, its missing parts supplied by reference TRBV25-1 and TRBJ2-5, is EADIYQTPRYLVIGTGKKITLECSQTMGHDKMYWYQQDPGMELHLIHYSYGVNSTEKGDLSSESTVSRIRTEHFPLTLESARPSHTSQYLCASRRIGGETQYFGPGTRLLVL.

V is TRBV10-3 and J is TRBJ2-1; 9 bases are shared with TRBD2. Germline CDR1 and CDR2: ENHRY and SYGVKD. The CDR3 loop spans 15 amino acids. Trimming took 4 bases from V and 2 from J; bases not matched to a gene: 3. The DNA for the CDR3 is TGTGCCATCAGTGTTAGCGGGAGTGCCTACAATGAGCAGTTCTTC. Translated, it gives CAISVSGSAYNEQFF.

This clone was seen a handful of times. The chain carries TRBV4-3 and TRBJ2-5; 11 positions agree with TRBD2. The CDR3 length is 17 residues. V trimming: 1 base; J trimming: 5 bases; junction bases outside the gene matches: 9. The germline gives CDR1 LGHNA, CDR2 YSLEER. CDR3 bases: TGCGCCAGCAGCCAAGGCCAACTAGCGGGAGTCGATGAGACCCAGTACTTC. Translated, it gives CASSQGQLAGVDETQYF.

This clone was recorded a few times. This chain uses TRBV30 with TRBJ2-3; TRBD1 matches 8 bases. The CDR3 runs to 17 residues. Unmatched junction bases numbered 13, after V lost 3 bases and J lost 2 bases. Per the germline V gene, CDR1 is GTSNPN and CDR2 is SVGIG (reference sequence). CDR3: CAWRGTGLNPATDTQYF. DNA for the CDR3: TGTGCCTGGAGGGGGACAGGACTCAATCCGGCCACAGATACGCAGTATTTT.

Notes on this clone: The same CDR3 also results from other DNA sequences found in this sample. CDR3 DNA sequence: TGTGCCTGGAGTGTACGTCAAGGGGATGCTGGCTACACCTTC. Translated, it gives CAWSVRQGDAGYTF. The genes are TRBV30 and TRBJ1-2; a possible D gene is TRBD1 (5 bases). The V and J ends lost 0 bases and 7 bases respectively, with 15 bases between them. The germline CDR1 and CDR2 sequences are GTSNPN and SVGIG (reference sequence). The CDR3 is made up of 14 amino acids.

This clone has just a few counts. The chain recombines TRBV30 with TRBJ1-5, with 7 nucleotides matching TRBD1. This CDR3 spans 13 amino acids. Germline CDR1 is GTSNPN and CDR2 is SVGIG (reference sequence). The ends lost 4 bases at V and 5 bases at J; junction bases unmatched: 5. The CDR3 spells CAWTKDRDQPQHF. Here the CDR3 DNA reads TGTGCCTGGACCAAAGACAGGGATCAGCCCCAGCATTTT.

There are a few counts of this clone. The rearrangement joins TRBV29-1 to TRBJ2-3; D is uncertain. Germline V CDR1 and CDR2: SQVTM, ANQGSEA. The CDR3 loop spans 12 amino acids. Trimming pared 7 bases from V and 3 bases from J, leaving 11 bases between. CDR3 nucleotides: TGCAGCGCCCTCCGAAGTACAGATACGCAGTATTTT. This translates into CSALRSTDTQYF.

The CDR3 is CASSKQSQETQYF. In DNA, the CDR3 is TGCGCCAGCAGCAAACAGAGCCAAGAGACCCAGTACTTC. The chain employs TRBV5-1 and TRBJ2-5; D is uncertain. Trimming left V 4 bases short and J 1 base short, with 8 bases between. In germline, CDR1 is SGHRS, CDR2 YFSETQ. The CDR3 contains 13 residues.

This chain links TRBV4-1 with TRBJ2-5; D remains ambiguous. Germline V CDR1 and CDR2: MGHRA, YSYEKL. CDR3 length: 15 residues. V lost 4 bases to trimming and J lost 5 bases, with 17 bases between them. As DNA, the CDR3 is TGCGCCAGCAGCCCCCTGAAAGGACCTAGGGAGACCCAGTACTTC. Its protein is CASSPLKGPRETQYF.

The chain uses TRBV30 and TRBJ1-4; D not resolved. V gave up 3 bases and J gave up 0 bases, with 8 bases separating them. The CDR3 contains 14 residues. Per germline, CDR1 GTSNPN and CDR2 SVGIG (reference sequence). CDR3 DNA: TGTGCCTGGAGGTACACATCAACTAATGAAAAACTGTTTTTT. This encodes CAWRYTSTNEKLFF.

This chain connects TRBV14 to TRBJ1-1, with D unresolved. Per germline, CDR1 SGHDN and CDR2 FVKESK. Trimming removed 1 base at V and 3 bases at J, with 6 bases between. This CDR3 is built from 13 residues. In DNA form, the CDR3 reads TGTGCCAGCAGCCAAGTAAGGGACACTGAAGCTTTCTTT. Its translation is CASSQVRDTEAFF.